The T cell receptor (beta chain) described here comes from a study of CD8+ T cells in alopecia areata. This clone was detected a few times. This sample's treatment: oral pan-JAK inhibitor, 5-10 mg twice daily. RNA, once extracted, was reverse transcribed into cDNA for use as the sequencing template. Clones were read by immunoSEQ multiplex PCR, and TCRdb kept only the in-frame ones, dropping some. This sample has approximately 180,000 clones, with 58% found just once. This TCR was recovered from a human donor with alopecia areata. The specimen comprised CD4+ T cells sorted from blood, sampled at approximately week 60, from a patient treated with tofacitinib.

CDR3 sequence: CASSSNMETQYF. CDR3 nucleotides: TGTGCCAGCAGCTCAAACATGGAGACCCAGTACTTC. The V call is TRBV7-9, the J call TRBJ2-5; D is unclear. This CDR3 has 12 amino acids. Per the germline V gene, CDR1 is SEHNR and CDR2 is FQNEAQ (reference sequence). V lost 4 bases, J lost 5 bases, and 8 bases lay in between.